This T cell receptor (beta chain) was captured in a study of long-term antiretroviral therapy in people with HIV. General observations from the study: No data on ART adherence, viral resistance or therapy changes. HIV repertoire CDR3 lengths ranged less widely than those of controls. The data indicate that diversity increased after ART but remained below transplant donor controls.

A note on this clone: Its target is unknown.

Specimens held roughly 1-11 million cryopreserved PBMC prior to DNA extraction. CDR3 length: 13 residues. V was shortened by 5 bases and J by 5 bases, with 11 bases between the two germline ends. CDR1 LGHNA and CDR2 YSLEER come from the germline V gene. A v3.0 immunoSEQ assay was performed at survey level. Sequencing was performed with immunoSEQ multiplex PCR; in TCRdb, only in-frame clones are kept and a portion is missing. Of 15,000 to 20,000 clones detected, roughly 79% appear once; the ten largest clones hold about 6.9%. This material consisted of unsorted PBMCs, taken 2.2 years after starting antiretroviral therapy. V usage is TRBV4-3 and J usage is TRBJ2-3; D remains unclear. The source is a man aged 50 to 59 with HIV. The CDR3 loop reads CASSAATGDTQYF. The DNA of the CDR3 is TGCGCCAGCAGCGCAGCTACGGGAGATACGCAGTATTTT.